This T cell receptor beta chain was observed in a study of T cell responses to AZD1222 COVID-19 vaccine (dated by TCRdb to about 2021). A note on the overall study: Because spike-specific TCR depth and breadth did not differ between the two schedules, AZD1222 recipients who got a second dose at roughly 4 weeks were pooled with those who got a second dose at roughly 12 weeks. TCR sequencing covered some 250 trial participants: about 210 given two doses of AZD1222 and around 26 given two doses of MenACWY control vaccine. Trial participants were enrolled into age subgroups of 18-55, 56-69 and 70-plus years, which contained around 150, 29 and 61 TCR-sequenced participants, respectively. Broader findings and caveats from the paper: Conclusions about previously exposed vaccinees are limited because only six or seven AZD1222 recipients were SARS-CoV-2 seropositive at baseline. Because no day 14 peak-response samples were available, repertoires were characterized only after the peak T cell response. The vaccine-associated CD4 TCRs covered the entire spike protein, and the dominant responses fell in regions 160-218 and 743-854. Most participants were white British and females outnumbered males, and the authors suggested that clonal diversity may have been underestimated. Reportedly, close to half of the unique spike-specific TCRs recognized epitopes lying outside the regions that are mutated in the B.1.351 and B.1.1.7 variants. A significant rise in spike-specific TCR breadth and depth was observed after two AZD1222 doses relative to day 0 and relative to MenACWY recipients. In the small 56-69-year group, the increase in depth fell short of significance, most likely because of low power.

The CDR3 regions of human TCRbeta chains were subjected to immunosequencing. As for the original processing: Repertoire TCRs were matched against a reference library of SARS-CoV-2-specific TCRs generated with the MIRA antigen-specificity platform. Breadth meant the fraction of unique TCRs that were SARS-CoV-2-associated, whereas depth meant the fraction of total T cells that were SARS-CoV-2-associated. Each spike-specific TCR was assigned to its reactive spike region and to a CD4 or CD8 class using the MIRA data. Log10-transformed breadth and depth values were compared by one-way ANOVA with Sidak's multiple comparisons tests. Sourced from immuneACCESS, this table was stored by TCRdb with only in-frame sequences that have V and J called. A share of the clones is absent; for the studies checked, an unresolved V gene accounts for under half, and the remainder has no known explanation. The V and J calls and clone size come from that table; D and trimming were worked out from the DNA. The sample includes around 91,000 clones, with roughly 88% observed a single time. The ten largest clonotypes hold 19% of the sample.

According to the study, the label for this sample's time point signals: baseline before first vaccination. Vaccinee samples were obtained from the UK trials COV001 and COV002, which included a single-blind randomized controlled phase 2/3 trial of AZD1222 (ChAdOx1 nCoV-19) in healthy adults. For TCRbeta chain sequencing, PBMC samples from trial participants were taken at day 0 and at day 28 after the second dose. The germline V gene supplies CDR1 SGHTA and CDR2 FQGNSA. Inclusive of the bounding cysteine and phenylalanine, the CDR3 is 16 residues long. The kept DNA is CDR3 alone, 48 bases in frame from the first base. The V end loses 5 bases and the J end loses 4 bases, and a stretch of 20 bases separates them. About this clone itself: Its antigen is not yet known. No much larger clone exists at a distance of one base, and base qualities are not known.

The rearrangement joined TRBV7-2 to TRBJ1-1, with the identity of the D gene unclear. Sequenced material: peripheral blood, taken on day 0 of AZD1222 vaccination. The receptor comes from an adult in good health. The nucleotide sequence is given as TGTGCCAGCAGCCTAGACCCCATAGATTGGGGCACTGAAGCTTTCTTT. Protein translation: CASSLDPIDWGTEAFF.